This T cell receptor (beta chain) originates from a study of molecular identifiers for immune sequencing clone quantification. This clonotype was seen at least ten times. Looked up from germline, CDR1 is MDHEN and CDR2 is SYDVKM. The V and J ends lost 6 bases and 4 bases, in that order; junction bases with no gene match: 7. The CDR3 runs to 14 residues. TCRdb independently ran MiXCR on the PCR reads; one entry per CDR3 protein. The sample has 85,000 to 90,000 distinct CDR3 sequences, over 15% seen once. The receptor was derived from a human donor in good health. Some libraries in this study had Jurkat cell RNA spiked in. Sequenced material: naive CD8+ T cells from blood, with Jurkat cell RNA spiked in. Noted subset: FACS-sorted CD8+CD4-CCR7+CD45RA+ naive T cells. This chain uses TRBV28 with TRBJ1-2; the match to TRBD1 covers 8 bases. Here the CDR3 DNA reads TGTGCCAGCAGCCCCCGGGACAGGTCCTATGGCTACACCTTC. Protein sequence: CASSPRDRSYGYTF.